This T cell receptor (beta chain) emerged from a study of CD8 T cells in Susac syndrome. A quantity of about 0.5 to 1 ug RNA underwent reverse transcription using random hexamers. TCRdb redid the calling of the immunoSEQ multiplex PCR reads with MiXCR, one entry per CDR3 protein. Here the sample spans 71,000 or so distinct CDR3 sequences, roughly 95% being singletons. Sequences were obtained from CD4+ T cells from PBMCs. This clonotype originated in a human donor with multiple sclerosis.

In nucleotides, the CDR3 is TGCAGTGCTAGCCTGGACAGATCCTACAATGAGCAGTTCTTC. This codes for CSASLDRSYNEQFF. The chain has TRBV20-1 and TRBJ2-1; D perhaps matches TRBD1 (6 bases). The germline V gene has CDR1 DFQATT and CDR2 SNEGSKA (reference sequence). V lost 3 bases to trimming and J lost 1 base, with 10 bases between them. The CDR3 runs 14 residues.